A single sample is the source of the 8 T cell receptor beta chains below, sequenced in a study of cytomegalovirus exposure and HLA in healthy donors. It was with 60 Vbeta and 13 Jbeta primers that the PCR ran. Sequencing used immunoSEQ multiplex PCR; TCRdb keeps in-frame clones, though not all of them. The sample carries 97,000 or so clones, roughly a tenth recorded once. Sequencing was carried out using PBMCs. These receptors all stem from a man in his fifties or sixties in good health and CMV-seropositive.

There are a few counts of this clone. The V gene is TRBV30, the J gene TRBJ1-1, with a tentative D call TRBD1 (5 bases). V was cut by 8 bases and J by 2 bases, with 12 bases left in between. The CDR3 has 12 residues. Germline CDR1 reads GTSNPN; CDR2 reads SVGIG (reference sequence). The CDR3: CAGAGDNTEAFF. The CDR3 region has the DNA TGTGCCGGGGCGGGGGATAACACTGAAGCTTTCTTT.

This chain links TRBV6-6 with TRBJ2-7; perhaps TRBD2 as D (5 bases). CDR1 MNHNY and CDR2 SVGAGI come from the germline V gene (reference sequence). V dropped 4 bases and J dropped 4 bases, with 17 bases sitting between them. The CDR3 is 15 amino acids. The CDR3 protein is CASSSPTSVTYEQYF. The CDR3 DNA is TGTGCCAGCAGTTCCCCCACTAGTGTTACTTACGAGCAGTACTTC.

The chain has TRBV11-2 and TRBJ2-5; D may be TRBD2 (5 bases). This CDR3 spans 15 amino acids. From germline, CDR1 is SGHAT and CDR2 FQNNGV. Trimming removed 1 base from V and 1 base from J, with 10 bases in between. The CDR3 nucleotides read TGTGCCAGCAGCTTAGCGGGGAGCCGCCAAGAGACCCAGTACTTC. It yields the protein CASSLAGSRQETQYF.

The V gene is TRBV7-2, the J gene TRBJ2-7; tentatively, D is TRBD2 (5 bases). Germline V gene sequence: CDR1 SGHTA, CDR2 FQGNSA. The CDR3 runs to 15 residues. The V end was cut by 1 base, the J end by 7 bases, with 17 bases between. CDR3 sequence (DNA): TGTGCCAGCAGCTTAGAAGGCGGGTCCCTGGGAGAGCAGTACTTC. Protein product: CASSLEGGSLGEQYF.

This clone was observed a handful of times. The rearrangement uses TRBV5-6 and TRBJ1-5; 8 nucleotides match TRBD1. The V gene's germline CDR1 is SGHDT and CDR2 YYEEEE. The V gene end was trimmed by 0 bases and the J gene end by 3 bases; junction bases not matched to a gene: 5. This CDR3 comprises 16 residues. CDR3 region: CASSLAGTGDNQPQHF. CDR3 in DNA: TGTGCCAGCAGCTTGGCGGGGACAGGAGACAATCAGCCCCAGCATTTT.

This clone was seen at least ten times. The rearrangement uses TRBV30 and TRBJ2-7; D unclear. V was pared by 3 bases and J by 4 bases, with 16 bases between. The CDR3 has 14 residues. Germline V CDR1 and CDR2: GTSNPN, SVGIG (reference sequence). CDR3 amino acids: CAWSAHPSLYEQYF. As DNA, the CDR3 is TGTGCCTGGAGCGCTCATCCCAGTCTTTACGAGCAGTACTTC.

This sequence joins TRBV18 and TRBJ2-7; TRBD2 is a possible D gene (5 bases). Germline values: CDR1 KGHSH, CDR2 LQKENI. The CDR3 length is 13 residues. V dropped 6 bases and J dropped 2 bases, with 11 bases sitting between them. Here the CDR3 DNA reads TGTGCCAGCTCGGCACGCGGGCCCTACGAGCAGTACTTC. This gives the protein CASSARGPYEQYF.

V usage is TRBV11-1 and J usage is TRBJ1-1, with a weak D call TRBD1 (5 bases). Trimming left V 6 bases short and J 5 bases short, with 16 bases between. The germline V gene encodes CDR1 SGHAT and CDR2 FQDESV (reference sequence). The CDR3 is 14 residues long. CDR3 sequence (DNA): TGTGCCAGCAGTGCCAAGTGGGAGGGGACTGAAGCTTTCTTT. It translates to CASSAKWEGTEAFF.